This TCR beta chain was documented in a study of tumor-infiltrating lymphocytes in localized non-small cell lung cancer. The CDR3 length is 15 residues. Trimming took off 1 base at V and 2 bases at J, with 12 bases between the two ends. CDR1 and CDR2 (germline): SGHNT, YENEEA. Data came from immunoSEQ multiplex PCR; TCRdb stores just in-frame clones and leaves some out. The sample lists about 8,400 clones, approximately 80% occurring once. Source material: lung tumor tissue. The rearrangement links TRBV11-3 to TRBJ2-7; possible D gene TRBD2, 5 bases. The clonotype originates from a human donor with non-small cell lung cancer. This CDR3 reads CASSLGGGGTYEQYF. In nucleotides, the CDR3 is TGTGCCAGCAGCTTAGGCGGCGGAGGAACCTACGAGCAGTACTTC.